The 6 T cell receptor beta chains below were found in one sample sequenced in a study of control samples from healthy donors and cancer patients. Assay: immunoSEQ multiplex PCR; the TCRdb copy retains only in-frame clones and omits some. This sample has 150,000 to 200,000 clones, with 90% to 95% found just once. Material for sequencing was blood. Every receptor here comes from a woman aged 30 to 39 in good health.

The rearrangement joins TRBV12-5 to TRBJ2-1, with TRBD1 matching 11 bases. The CDR3 spans 14 residues. The germline CDR1 and CDR2 sequences are LGHNT and FRNRAP. Germline trimming cut 5 bases from V and 6 bases from J; bases unmatched to any gene: 3. The CDR3 DNA is TGTGCTAGTGGTCCAGGGACAGGGGGCAATGAGCAGTTCTTC. Translated, it gives CASGPGTGGNEQFF.

The rearrangement joins TRBV5-6 to TRBJ2-2, with 8 positions matching TRBD2. The V and J ends lost 3 bases and 6 bases, in that order; junction bases with no gene match: 10. The CDR3 length is 16 residues. The V gene's germline CDR1 is SGHDT and CDR2 YYEEEE. The chain's CDR3 is CASSYGSGSYSGELFF. The CDR3 nucleotides read TGTGCCAGCAGCTACGGAAGCGGGAGTTATTCCGGGGAGCTGTTTTTT.

The gene calls are TRBV18 and TRBJ1-1; D perhaps matches TRBD1 (5 bases). The V and J ends lost 2 bases and 0 bases respectively, with 10 bases between them. This CDR3 is built from 15 residues. Germline V gene sequence: CDR1 KGHSH, CDR2 LQKENI. The CDR3 DNA is TGTGCCAGCTCACCAAAACAGGCGATGAACACTGAAGCTTTCTTT. This translates into CASSPKQAMNTEAFF.

The chain uses TRBV28 and TRBJ2-7; tentatively, D is TRBD1 or TRBD2 (5 bases each). V was shortened by 6 bases and J by 3 bases, with 15 bases between the two germline ends. CDR1 and CDR2 (germline): MDHEN, SYDVKM. The CDR3 length is 14 residues. CDR3 loop: CASRGDPFNYEQYF. CDR3 nucleotides: TGTGCCAGCAGGGGGGACCCCTTCAACTACGAGCAGTACTTC.

A note on this clone: Other DNA sequences in the same sample also yield this CDR3. The chain couples TRBV5-6 to TRBJ2-4; no definite D call. The length of the CDR3 is 14 residues. V was shortened by 2 bases and J by 0 bases, with 6 bases between the two germline ends. Germline CDR1 and CDR2: SGHDT and YYEEEE. The CDR3 DNA is TGTGCCAGCAGCTTAGGTCTAGCCAAAAACATTCAGTACTTC. As protein: CASSLGLAKNIQYF.

The rearrangement uses TRBV4-2 and TRBJ1-2, with D maybe TRBD1 (6 bases). CDR3 length: 13 amino acids. Trimming shortened V by 2 bases and J by 7 bases, and 11 bases separated the two germline ends. Looked up from germline, CDR1 is LGHNA and CDR2 is YNFKEQ. CDR3 bases: TGTGCCAGCAGCCAAACAGGGCCGGGTGGCTACACCTTC. This encodes CASSQTGPGGYTF.